What follows is one T cell receptor beta chain and its context. Its antigen is currently unknown. Repertoires were generated with immunoSEQ multiplex PCR, while TCRdb's copy carries only in-frame clones and drops some. This table holds about 2.4 million clones, around 94% found once. Germline lookup yields CDR1 SGHVS and CDR2 FQNEAQ. The CDR3 is made up of 14 amino acids. V lost 5 bases and J lost 10, with 18 bases in between. This sample stems from a study of shared clonotypes between healthy human individuals. Overall study: The study drew on a couple of women and a few men aged 18 to 49 as donors.

Study outcomes and limitations: As a rule, naive subsets had a larger estimated richness than memory subsets.

The clonotype was recovered from a man in his late teens or twenties in good health. This chain links TRBV7-8 with TRBJ2-1, with a weak D call TRBD1 (6 bases). Sequencing was carried out using naive CD4+ T cells sorted from blood. Subset described: CD45RA+ positively selected. The CDR3 reads CASSATTGWGEQFF. CDR3 bases: TGTGCCAGCAGCGCTACGACAGGTTGGGGCGAGCAGTTCTTC.